This T cell receptor beta chain was found in a study of T cells expressing NK-cell markers. From germline, CDR1 is SGHAT and CDR2 FQNNGV. This CDR3 contains 14 residues. Each CDR3 protein gets one entry in TCRdb, which reprocessed the 5' RACE reads and gives no DNA. Here the sample table reports about 440,000 distinct CDR3 sequences. The sequence was collected from a woman between 18 and 70 years old in good health. Sequenced: blood T cells: a sorted CD56 or NKG2C T cell subset, CD4+ or CD8+ T cells, or bulk PBMC T cells (not recorded which). The chain is built from TRBV11-2 and TRBJ2-7; TCRdb indicates TRBD2, and absent DNA this call remains unverified. The CDR3 protein is CASSWGGLTYEQYF.